This is a list of T cell receptor beta chains from one sample in a study of blood T cell repertoires in COVID-19. The assay was immunoSEQ multiplex PCR, and TCRdb's table has in-frame clones only and misses some. There are some 49,000 clones in the sample; under 90% occur only once, and around 24% lies in the top ten. The sample consisted of peripheral blood. These receptors were obtained from a woman of 80 years or more with COVID-19, enrolled during active disease. Both conserved end residues are part of each CDR3. A D gene is named only where the DNA matches it firmly. Clone size is stated in some rows and not others, as once, few, many or a class when expanded.

j_gene,abundance,d_gene,v_gene,CDR3nt,CDR3aa
TRBJ2-7,.,TRBD2,TRBV2,TGTGCCAGCAGAAGACTAGCCGATGGTAACGAGCAGTACTTC,CASRRLADGNEQYF
TRBJ2-7,.,.,TRBV7-9,TGTGCCAGCAGCTTAGTAGCAGTTTACGAGCAGTACTTC,CASSLVAVYEQYF
TRBJ1-2,.,TRBD1,TRBV5-4,TGTGCCAGCAGGCGGACAGGGGGCGCCTATGGCTACACCTTC,CASRRTGGAYGYTF
TRBJ1-2,.,.,TRBV19,TGTGCCAGTAGTATCCTTACAGTCGACGGCTACACCTTC,CASSILTVDGYTF
TRBJ2-7,few,TRBD2,TRBV5-6,TGTGCCAGCAGAACGCGGCCGGAGACTAGCGGTCCCGAGCAGTACTTC,CASRTRPETSGPEQYF
TRBJ2-1,.,TRBD2,TRBV11-2,TGTGCCAGCAGCTTCGGTCGACTAGCGGGAGTAAATGAGCAGTTCTTC,CASSFGRLAGVNEQFF
TRBJ2-1,.,TRBD2,TRBV5-1,TGCGCCAGCAGCTCAACGGGACTATACAATGAGCAGTTCTTC,CASSSTGLYNEQFF
TRBJ2-2,few,.,TRBV2,TGTGCCAGCTTCGGTAACACCGGGGAGCTGTTTTTT,CASFGNTGELFF
TRBJ2-1,once,TRBD2,TRBV19,TGTGCCAGTAGTATAAAGGCCTTGGGGGGTAGCGGGAAAGGCGGCTCCTACAATGAGCAGTTCTTC,CASSIKALGGSGKGGSYNEQFF
TRBJ2-7,.,TRBD2,TRBV4-1,TGCGCCAGCAGCCCTCGGACTAGCGGGAGGGTCGAGCAGTACTTC,CASSPRTSGRVEQYF
TRBJ1-2,.,TRBD1,TRBV6-5,TGTGCCAGCAGCAACAGGGGGTATGGCTACACCTTC,CASSNRGYGYTF
TRBJ2-1,.,.,TRBV27,TGTGCCAGCAGCGGGAGATTCGCTGAGCAGTTCTTC,CASSGRFAEQFF
TRBJ1-1,once,.,TRBV7-2,TGTGCCAGCAGCGGACAGCACACTGAAGCTTTCTTT,CASSGQHTEAFF
TRBJ2-3,.,TRBD2,TRBV19,TGTGCCAGTAGTAGCGGACTAGCGGGAGGAAAAGATACGCAGTATTTT,CASSSGLAGGKDTQYF
TRBJ1-4,.,.,TRBV11-2,TGTGCCAGCAGCCAATACTGGAATGAAAAACTGTTTTTT,CASSQYWNEKLFF
TRBJ2-5,.,.,TRBV24-1,TGTGCCACCAGTGATTTGGGGAGGACCCAGTACTTC,CATSDLGRTQYF
TRBJ2-2,.,TRBD2,TRBV4-1,TGCGCCAGCAGCCACCCATTGTTTCTAGCGGGAGACCCTAACACCGGGGAGCTGTTTTTT,CASSHPLFLAGDPNTGELFF
TRBJ2-7,.,.,TRBV7-9,TGTGCCAGCAGCTTAGAGCAGGCGAGCTCCTACGAGCAGTACTTC,CASSLEQASSYEQYF
TRBJ2-1,.,TRBD2,TRBV3-1/TRBV3-2,TGTGCCAGCAGCCAAGCCGGTAGCGGGAGGGCCACTAATGAGCAGTTCTTC,CASSQAGSGRATNEQFF
TRBJ1-1,.,.,TRBV14,TGTGCCAGCAGCCAACAGGGATACACTGAAGCTTTCTTT,CASSQQGYTEAFF
TRBJ2-1,.,.,TRBV12-3/TRBV12-4,TGTGCCAGCAGTTGGGCGTCCAATGAGCAGTTCTTC,CASSWASNEQFF
TRBJ2-5,.,TRBD2,TRBV2,TGTGCCAGCAGTGAAATCGGGACTAGCGGGAGGGCCGCAGAGACCCAGTACTTC,CASSEIGTSGRAAETQYF
TRBJ2-1,few,.,TRBV7-6,TGTGCCAGCAGCTTATTGGGCAGGGGCAATGAGCAGTTCTTC,CASSLLGRGNEQFF
TRBJ2-7,.,TRBD2,TRBV19,TGTGCCAGTAGTATCCAGGGACTAGCGGCCTACGAGCAGTACTTC,CASSIQGLAAYEQYF
TRBJ2-1,once,.,TRBV2,TGTGCCAGCAGTGTGGGCGCGGGGTCCTACAATGAGCAGTTCTTC,CASSVGAGSYNEQFF
TRBJ1-1,.,TRBD1,TRBV7-3,TGTGCCAGCAGCCGAAATCAGGGGGCGGTGACTGAAGCTTTCTTT,CASSRNQGAVTEAFF
TRBJ1-5,.,.,TRBV19,TGTGCCAGTAGTATTGCCAGGGCGAGCAATCAGCCCCAGCATTTT,CASSIARASNQPQHF
TRBJ2-1,.,.,TRBV3-1/TRBV3-2,TGTGCCAGCAGCCCCCCTAGGGCGGGTCATGAGCAGTTCTTC,CASSPPRAGHEQFF
TRBJ1-4,once,.,TRBV18,TGTGCCAGCTCACCACCTTCCGTTGAAAAACTGTTTTTT,CASSPPSVEKLFF
TRBJ2-1,.,TRBD2,TRBV19,TGTGCCAGTACCCTAGGGGGCCTAGCGGGGACCCCCTGGGTCTTC,CASTLGGLAGTPWVF
TRBJ2-5,.,.,TRBV6-6,TGTGCCAGCAGTTCCCCAAATAGCCGAGAGACCCAGTACTTC,CASSSPNSRETQYF
TRBJ2-7,.,TRBD1,TRBV5-1,TGCGCCAGCAGCGACTTGGGGACAGCGACCTACGAGCAGTACTTC,CASSDLGTATYEQYF
TRBJ1-1,.,.,TRBV7-3,TGTGCCAGCAGCTTAAAAGACATGGGGAACACTGAAGCTTTCTTT,CASSLKDMGNTEAFF
TRBJ1-5,few,.,TRBV28,TGTGCCAGCCTTGTAGGGGGGGTCGGGAAGCCCCAGCATTTT,CASLVGGVGKPQHF
TRBJ2-3,.,TRBD2,TRBV19,TGTGCCAGTAGTACCAGCGGGAGTACGCAGTATTTT,CASSTSGSTQYF
TRBJ1-1,once,TRBD1,TRBV7-8,TGTGCCAGCAGCACCAGGGGGGCGAACACTGAAGCTTTCTTT,CASSTRGANTEAFF
TRBJ2-1,.,.,TRBV5-5,TGTGCCAGCAGCAAACAGGGTAACCATGAGCAGTTCTTC,CASSKQGNHEQFF